The following is a T cell receptor (beta chain) sequence with its context. There is no known antigen for this receptor. From each donor, a 2.5 ml peripheral blood sample was drawn into PAXgene tubes and stored at -80 degrees C. Without T cell sorting, total RNA was isolated from whole blood using the PAXgene blood miRNA kit on an automated QIAcube. Deep TCRalpha and TCRbeta repertoire profiling with unique molecular barcoding was performed on peripheral blood of monozygotic twin pairs concordant or discordant for inflammatory bowel disease. Smoking habits were recorded for all twin pairs, with individuals classified as current, former or never smokers. This sample was included in a study of monozygotic twins with inflammatory bowel disease (dated by TCRdb to the late 2010s). For context, the study as a whole: The full study comprised 30 or so monozygotic twin pairs: nine German pairs (four IBD-concordant, five IBD-discordant) and 19 IBD-discordant Danish pairs. Each individual had, on average, about 151 000 unique TCRalpha sequences and 181 000 unique TCRbeta sequences available for analysis. Disease-associated traits were sought mainly through comparisons between IBD patients and their genetically identical healthy co-twins within discordant pairs. General conclusions and limits of the study: IBD patients shared fewer clonotypes with other individuals than healthy twins did, most markedly in patients showing signs of disease activity. No single strong signal or clonotype linked to IBD turned up in the results, so the idea that one exists was not supported. Because patients were on differing immunosuppressive treatments, the repertoires may have picked up extra background noise and inter-individual variability. Concordant and discordant twins showed no difference in repertoire similarity, possibly because of limited statistical power. The analysis was unable to tell different T cell subtypes apart. TCRbeta repertoire diversity, by inverse Simpson index, was decreased in IBD patients compared with their healthy co-twins.

Receptor libraries were prepared by 5' RACE. Preparation of each TCR library used roughly 3.5 ug of total RNA. cDNA was synthesized with SMARTScribe reverse transcriptase in eight separate reactions per sample. During cDNA synthesis, unique molecular identifiers containing a 6-nucleotide sample barcode were introduced by template switching. Amplification of TCRalpha and TCRbeta cDNA involved two nested PCRs of around 15 and 9 cycles, and each PCR was followed by bead purification. Before amplification, the cDNA was treated with uracil DNA-glycosylase and purified using the QIAquick PCR purification kit. In the second PCR, Illumina TruSeq-compatible adapters and sample-specific barcodes were added. TapeStation and Qubit were used to check library quality and concentration, and 5 ng of each library was pooled. Sequencing of pooled libraries was carried out on an Illumina HiSeq2500 single-index Rapid Run using 2 x 100 bp reads and custom sequencing primers. In the authors' own workflow: UMI-based consensus assembly with MiGEC version 1.2.6 was used to correct PCR and sequencing errors. V(D)J alignment, clonotype assembly and CDR3 extraction were performed with MiXCR version 2.1.1. Gene usage, clonotype sharing and MAIT/NKT TCR abundance were normalised by analysing the top 1000, 10 000 and 20 000 clonotypes per sample. After downsampling to 27 000 UMIs, diversity was calculated as the inverse Simpson index using the vegan R package. Statistical testing used paired Mann-Whitney U tests on the discordant twin pairs and applied Benjamini-Hochberg correction for multiple testing. Reprocessed by TCRdb, the reads give a single entry per CDR3 protein sequence, without DNA. TCRdb's processing, not the authors', yielded these V and J calls. The sample has more than 300,000 distinct CDR3 sequences on record. The top ten clones comprise 2.5% to 3% of the sample.

CDR1 DFQATT and CDR2 SNEGSKA were looked up in the germline V gene (reference sequence). The CDR3 sequence holds 13 residues, the cysteine and phenylalanine included. DNA for this receptor is not on file. This receptor chain uses TRBV20-1 and TRBJ1-2. This clonotype was obtained from a human donor with ulcerative colitis or Crohn's disease, or a healthy co-twin of an affected twin (not recorded which). The sample was blood. For the CDR3, the sequence is CSARGAENYGYTF.